This T cell receptor (beta chain) was identified in a study of T-cell memory formation after mild COVID-19. Whole-study results and caveats: Later expanders leaned toward CD4+, whereas clones contracting from day 15 to 85 were balanced CD4/CD8.

5'RACE primed at constant segments yielded TCR alpha and TCR beta cDNA libraries bearing sample barcodes and UMIs. From the 5' RACE reads, TCRdb called clonotypes with MiXCR, one entry per CDR3 protein. The data contain about 280,000 distinct CDR3 sequences, roughly 8.2% of them singletons. Losses at the gene ends were 3 bases for V and 1 base for J; bases not matched to a gene: 4. CDR1 and CDR2 from the germline V gene are LGHNA and YNFKEQ. CDR3 length: 16 residues. This clonotype has only a few counts. Its antigen is unidentified. V gene TRBV4-2 combines with J gene TRBJ2-5; 11 bases are a match to TRBD2. This clonotype originated in a man aged 18 to 29 who had mild COVID-19 (a few samples of this study predate the infection). Cell type and time point are not known. Input material: PBMCs or a T cell subset sorted from them (not recorded which). The CDR3 loop reads CASSHLAGGAQETQYF. The CDR3 DNA sequence: TGTGCCAGCAGCCACCTAGCGGGGGGAGCCCAAGAGACCCAGTACTTC.